These 2 T cell receptor beta chains originate from one sample sequenced in a study of patients and donors after allogeneic stem cell transplantation. TCRdb independently ran MiXCR on the RT-PCR reads; one entry per CDR3 protein. In the table there are hundreds of thousands of distinct CDR3 sequences, more than 15% of which are singletons. What was sequenced was blood, either unsorted or a sorted T cell fraction (not recorded which). These receptors were obtained from a human donor who was either an allogeneic HSCT recipient or a stem cell or donor lymphocyte infusion donor (not recorded which). It is not recorded whose cells these are; they may come from a transplant donor.

The genes are TRBV2 and TRBJ1-1, with 7 bases matching TRBD1. J was trimmed by 6 bases and V by 5 bases; bases with no gene match: 6. The CDR3 covers 13 residues. Germline V gene data show CDR1 as SNHLY and CDR2 as FYNNEI. The CDR3 protein is CASSKDRIPEAFF. The CDR3, as DNA: TGTGCCAGCAGTAAGGACAGGATCCCTGAAGCTTTCTTT.

Note on this clonotype: A read error may explain this, as a much larger clone is one base away. The chain carries TRBV4-1 and TRBJ2-1; D unclear. The assigned J gene may be wrong: the sequence end matches TRBJ2-7 better. Germline V CDR1 and CDR2: MGHRA, YSYEKL. The CDR3 runs 13 residues. As DNA, the CDR3 is TGCGCCAGCAGTCGCTTATTTTACGATGAGCAGTACTTC. This gives the protein CASSRLFYDEQYF.